The present TCR beta chain was sequenced within a study of graft-versus-host responses after intestinal transplantation. Study in general: Every recipient underwent anti-thymocyte globulin induction, then tacrolimus and steroids for two to four years. The study, taken as a whole, reports: Within the allografts of patients who had graft-donor T cell macrochimerism, graft-versus-host to host-versus-graft clonal ratios were high. Declining HvG levels early post-transplant were linked to peak circulating GvH clone levels. The marrow of recipients harbored GvH clones, and ileum or blood showed some of them first.

Assay: immunoSEQ multiplex PCR; the TCRdb copy retains only in-frame clones and omits some. In the table there are 96,000 or so clones, roughly 92% of which are singletons. In the case of this clone: Its matching antigen is unknown.

Germline assignment: CDR1 ENHRY and CDR2 SYGVKD. The junction had 5 bases not matched to a gene; V was cut back by 2 bases and J by 7 bases. The CDR3 runs to 15 residues. The rearrangement uses TRBV10-3 and TRBJ2-1, with 10 bases fitting TRBD2. This TCR was recovered from a human donor who received an intestinal transplant. The material was unstimulated CD4+ T cells sorted from spleen or lymph node cells, obtained before intestinal transplant. CDR3 region: CAISEILAGRNEQFF. The CDR3 coding sequence is TGTGCCATCAGTGAGATACTAGCGGGGAGGAATGAGCAGTTCTTC.